The clone carrying this TCR beta chain was recorded at least ten times. Antigen specificity is unknown. There were TCR beta CDR3 regions amplified from RNA transcripts. When the TCR CDR3 underwent first-round RT-PCR, the HTBI primer set was used. Using its own MiXCR run on the multiplex PCR reads, TCRdb lists one record per CDR3 protein. The table records about 270,000 distinct CDR3 sequences, approximately 23% of them present only once. The data stem from a study of T cells in Graves' hyperthyroidism and ophthalmopathy. Turning to the study itself: The authors collected peripheral blood at initial diagnosis, before any treatment.

Orbital computed tomography, thyroid ultrasound, serum thyroxine and TRAb, and clinical symptoms together informed the diagnoses. CDR3 length equals 15 residues. The trim removed 6 bases at V and 4 bases at J, leaving 8 bases unmatched. CDR1 is SGHVS and CDR2 is FQNEAQ in the germline V gene. Broader study findings: Most thyroid clonotypes expanded above 0.001 were also detected in blood. Ophthalmopathy prediction by the model preceded onset by a median about 6.8 months.

This chain connects TRBV7-8 to TRBJ2-3; TRBD2 matches 9 bases. The sequence came from a woman aged 35 to 49 with Graves' ophthalmopathy. Specimen: blood. The CDR3: CASRPSGRRADTQYF. The CDR3 region has the DNA TGTGCCAGCAGGCCAAGCGGGAGGAGGGCAGATACGCAGTATTTT.